These T cell receptor beta chains were read from a single sample in a study of control samples from healthy donors and cancer patients. The protocol was immunoSEQ multiplex PCR, while the TCRdb copy is restricted to in-frame clones and leaves out a portion. The sample lists about 120,000 clones, around 91% occurring once. The sequencing input was PBMCs. These receptors were obtained from a woman aged 45-59 years with colorectal cancer. The conserved cysteine and the conserved F or W are not part of the CDR3 here. The order of the fields is J gene, V gene, CDR3 protein.

j_call: TRBJ2-6
v_call: TRBV19
cdr3_aa: ASRSDGRSGANVLT

j_call: TRBJ1-3
v_call: TRBV28
cdr3_aa: ASSQGAGNTIY

j_call: TRBJ1-2
v_call: TRBV5-4
cdr3_aa: ASRVTGTNYGYT

j_call: TRBJ2-1
v_call: TRBV5-4
cdr3_aa: ASSSLRDKRNNEQF

j_call: TRBJ2-2
v_call: TRBV7-3
cdr3_aa: ASSWTGSGTGELF

j_call: TRBJ1-4
v_call: TRBV15
cdr3_aa: ATSTAVVLHEKLF

j_call: TRBJ2-7
v_call: TRBV6-6
cdr3_aa: ASSFDRDYEQY

j_call: TRBJ2-7
v_call: TRBV28
cdr3_aa: ASAAGDRETEQY

j_call: TRBJ1-1
v_call: TRBV4-2
cdr3_aa: ASSPKVGKWDSANTEAF

j_call: TRBJ2-7
v_call: TRBV29-1
cdr3_aa: SVRLAGIYEQY

j_call: TRBJ2-1
v_call: TRBV19
cdr3_aa: ASSSGTGGFEQF